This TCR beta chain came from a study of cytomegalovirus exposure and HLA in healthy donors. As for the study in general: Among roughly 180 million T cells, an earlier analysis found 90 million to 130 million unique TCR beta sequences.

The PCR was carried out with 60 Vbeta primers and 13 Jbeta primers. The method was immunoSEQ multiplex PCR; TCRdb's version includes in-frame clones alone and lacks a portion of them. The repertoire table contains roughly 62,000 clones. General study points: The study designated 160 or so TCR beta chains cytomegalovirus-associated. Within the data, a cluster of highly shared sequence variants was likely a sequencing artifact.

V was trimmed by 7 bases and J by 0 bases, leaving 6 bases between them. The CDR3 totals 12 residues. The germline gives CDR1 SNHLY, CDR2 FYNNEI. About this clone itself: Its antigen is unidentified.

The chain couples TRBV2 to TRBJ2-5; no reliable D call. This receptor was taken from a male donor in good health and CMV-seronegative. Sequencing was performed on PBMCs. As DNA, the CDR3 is TGTGCCAGCAAAGAGAACCAAGAGACCCAGTACTTC. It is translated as CASKENQETQYF.